The source of this T cell receptor (beta chain) is a study of cytomegalovirus exposure and HLA in healthy donors. About the study: From about 200 million T cells, an earlier analysis saw roughly 120 million unique TCR beta sequences.

Study conclusions and caveats: There was a cluster of highly shared sequence variants that was likely a sequencing artifact. Reports indicated that the classifier achieved high specificity and sensitivity in diagnosing cytomegalovirus status. In a later analysis, an Asian-associated ancestry cluster reportedly showed fewer N-insertions than the approximately 700-donor mean.

Both 60 Vbeta primers and 13 Jbeta primers went into the PCR. Sequenced by immunoSEQ multiplex PCR; TCRdb stores in-frame clones only, minus some. The table has around 99,000 clones, under 80% seen once. Between the trimmed V and J ends, which lost 4 bases and 0 bases, there was a span of 17 bases. The CDR3 covers 18 residues. Germline loops: CDR1 SGHNT, CDR2 YYREEE (reference sequence). A remark on this clone: Its specificity is not known.

The V call is TRBV5-4, the J call TRBJ2-6, with D possibly being TRBD2 (6 bases). This TCR derives from a woman in her fifties or sixties in good health and CMV-seropositive. The sequenced material came from PBMCs. Here the CDR3 DNA reads TGTGCCAGCAGCCAAGGAGCGGGCCCCAACTCTGGGGCCAACGTCCTGACTTTC. Its protein is CASSQGAGPNSGANVLTF. Using reference TRBV5-4 and TRBJ2-6 for the parts outside the CDR3, the full variable domain is ETGVTQSPTHLIKTRGQQVTLRCSSQSGHNTVSWYQQALGQGPQFIFQYYREEENGRGNFPPRFSGLQFPNYSSELNVNALELDDSALYLCASSQGAGPNSGANVLTFGAGSRLTVL.